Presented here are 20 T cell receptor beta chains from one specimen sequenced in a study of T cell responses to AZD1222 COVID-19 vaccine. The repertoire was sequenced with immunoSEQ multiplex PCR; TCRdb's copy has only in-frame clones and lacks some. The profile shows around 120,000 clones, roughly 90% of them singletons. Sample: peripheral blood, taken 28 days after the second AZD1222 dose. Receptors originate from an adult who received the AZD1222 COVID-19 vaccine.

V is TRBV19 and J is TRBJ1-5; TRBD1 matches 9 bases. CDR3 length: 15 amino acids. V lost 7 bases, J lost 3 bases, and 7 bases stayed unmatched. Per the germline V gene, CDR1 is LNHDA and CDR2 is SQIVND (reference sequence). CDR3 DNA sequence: TGTGCCAGTACTACGGACAGGGGCCCCAATCAGCCCCAGCATTTT. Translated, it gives CASTTDRGPNQPQHF.

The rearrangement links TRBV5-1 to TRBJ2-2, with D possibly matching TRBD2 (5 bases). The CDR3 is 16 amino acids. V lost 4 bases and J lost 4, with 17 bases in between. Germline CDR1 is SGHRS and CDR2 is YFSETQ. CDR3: CASSPDGDLSTGELFF. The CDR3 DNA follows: TGCGCCAGCAGCCCGGACGGGGATTTGAGCACCGGGGAGCTGTTTTTT.

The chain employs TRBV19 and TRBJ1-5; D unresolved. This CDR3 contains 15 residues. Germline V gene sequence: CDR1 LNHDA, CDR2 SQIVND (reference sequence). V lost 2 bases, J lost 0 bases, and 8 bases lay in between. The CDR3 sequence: CASSISQVSNQPQHF. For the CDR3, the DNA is TGTGCCAGTAGTATAAGTCAGGTTAGCAATCAGCCCCAGCATTTT.

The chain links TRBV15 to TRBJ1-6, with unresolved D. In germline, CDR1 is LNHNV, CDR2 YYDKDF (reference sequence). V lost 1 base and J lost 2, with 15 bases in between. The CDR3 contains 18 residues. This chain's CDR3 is CATSRAPLQSAYNSPLHF. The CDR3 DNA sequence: TGTGCCACCAGCAGAGCACCGCTTCAGAGCGCCTATAATTCACCCCTCCACTTT.

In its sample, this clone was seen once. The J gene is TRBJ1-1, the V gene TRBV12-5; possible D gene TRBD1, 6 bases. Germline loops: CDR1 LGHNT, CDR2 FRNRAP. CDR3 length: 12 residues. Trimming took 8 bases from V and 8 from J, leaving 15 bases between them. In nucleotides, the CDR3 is TGTGCTAGTCAGGGGCCGGGACAAGAAGCTTTCTTT. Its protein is CASQGPGQEAFF.

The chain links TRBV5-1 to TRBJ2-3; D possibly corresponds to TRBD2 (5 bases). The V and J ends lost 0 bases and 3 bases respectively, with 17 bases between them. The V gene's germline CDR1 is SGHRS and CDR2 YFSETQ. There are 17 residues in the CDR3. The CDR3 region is CASSLAFAGILTDTQYF. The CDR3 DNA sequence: TGCGCCAGCAGCTTGGCTTTTGCCGGGATATTAACAGATACGCAGTATTTT.

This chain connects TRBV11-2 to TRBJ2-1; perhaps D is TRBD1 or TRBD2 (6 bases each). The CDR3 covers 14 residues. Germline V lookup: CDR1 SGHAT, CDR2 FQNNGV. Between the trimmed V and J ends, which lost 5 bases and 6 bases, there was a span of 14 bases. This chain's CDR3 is CASSPRTAGNEQFF. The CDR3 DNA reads TGTGCCAGCAGCCCGCGGACAGCGGGCAATGAGCAGTTCTTC.

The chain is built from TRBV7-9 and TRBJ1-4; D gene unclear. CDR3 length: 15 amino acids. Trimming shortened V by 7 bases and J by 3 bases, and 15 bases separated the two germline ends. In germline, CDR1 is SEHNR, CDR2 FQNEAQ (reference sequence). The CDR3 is CASIHENLPNEKLFF. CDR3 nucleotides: TGTGCCAGCATCCATGAGAATTTACCTAATGAAAAACTGTTTTTT.

CDR3 DNA: TGTGCCAGCAGCCAAGAAGGGGGCGCTGGGGCCAACGTCCTGACTTTC. Its translation: CASSQEGGAGANVLTF. The chain carries TRBV3-1 (or the pseudogene TRBV3-2) and TRBJ2-6; 7 nucleotides match TRBD1. CDR1 and CDR2 from the germline V gene are LGHDT and YNNKEL (reference sequence). This CDR3 has 16 amino acids. Unmatched junction bases numbered 1, after V lost 0 bases and J lost 2 bases.

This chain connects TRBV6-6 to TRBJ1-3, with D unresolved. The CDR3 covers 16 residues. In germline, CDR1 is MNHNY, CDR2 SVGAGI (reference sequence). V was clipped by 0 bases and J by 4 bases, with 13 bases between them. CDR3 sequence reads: CASSYSNPGSGNTIYF. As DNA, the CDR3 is TGTGCCAGCAGTTACTCGAATCCAGGCTCAGGAAACACCATATATTTT.

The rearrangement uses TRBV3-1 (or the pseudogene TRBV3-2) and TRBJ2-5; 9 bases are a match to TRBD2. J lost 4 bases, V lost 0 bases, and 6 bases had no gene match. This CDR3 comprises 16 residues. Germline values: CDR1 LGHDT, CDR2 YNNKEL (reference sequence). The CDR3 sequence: CASSQDGNSGGETQYF. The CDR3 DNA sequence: TGTGCCAGCAGCCAAGACGGAAATAGCGGGGGAGAGACCCAGTACTTC.

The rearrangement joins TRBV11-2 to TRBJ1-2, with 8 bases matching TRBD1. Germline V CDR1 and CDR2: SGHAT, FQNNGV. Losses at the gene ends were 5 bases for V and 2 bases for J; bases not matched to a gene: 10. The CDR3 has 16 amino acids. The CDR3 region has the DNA TGTGCCAGCAGCCCCGGGACAGGCTCCCTCAACTATGGCTACACCTTC. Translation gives CASSPGTGSLNYGYTF.

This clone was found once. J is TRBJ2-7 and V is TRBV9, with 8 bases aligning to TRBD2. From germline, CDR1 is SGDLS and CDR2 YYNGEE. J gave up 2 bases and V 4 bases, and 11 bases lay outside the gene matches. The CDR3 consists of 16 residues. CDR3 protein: CASSLSGSPTTYEQYF. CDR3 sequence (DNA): TGTGCCAGCAGCCTAAGCGGGAGTCCAACGACCTACGAGCAGTACTTC.

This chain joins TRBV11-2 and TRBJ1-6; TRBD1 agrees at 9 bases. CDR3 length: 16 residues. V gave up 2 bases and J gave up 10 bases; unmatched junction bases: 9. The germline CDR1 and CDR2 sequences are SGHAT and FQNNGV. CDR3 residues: CASSLHLAGQGSPLHF. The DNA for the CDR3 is TGTGCCAGCAGCTTACACTTGGCGGGACAGGGCTCACCCCTCCACTTT.

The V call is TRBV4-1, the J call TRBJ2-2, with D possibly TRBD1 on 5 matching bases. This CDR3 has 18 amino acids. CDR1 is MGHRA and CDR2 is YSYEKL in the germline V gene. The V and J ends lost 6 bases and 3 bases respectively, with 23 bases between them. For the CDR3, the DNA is TGCGCCAGCAGTCACACGACCCTGGACACTTCCTACACCGGGGAGCTGTTTTTT. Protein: CASSHTTLDTSYTGELFF.

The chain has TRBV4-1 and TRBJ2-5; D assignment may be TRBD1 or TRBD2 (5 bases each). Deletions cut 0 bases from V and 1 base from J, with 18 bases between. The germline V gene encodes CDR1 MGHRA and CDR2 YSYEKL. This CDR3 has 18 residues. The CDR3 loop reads CASSQEARMGVSQETQYF. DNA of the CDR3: TGCGCCAGCAGCCAAGAAGCGCGGATGGGGGTTAGCCAAGAGACCCAGTACTTC.

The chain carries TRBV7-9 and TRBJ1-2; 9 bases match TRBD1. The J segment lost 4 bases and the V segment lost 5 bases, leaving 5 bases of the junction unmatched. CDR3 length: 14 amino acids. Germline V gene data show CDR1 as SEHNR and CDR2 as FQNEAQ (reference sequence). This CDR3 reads CASSVGTGSYGYTF. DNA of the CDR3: TGTGCCAGCAGCGTCGGGACAGGGAGCTATGGCTACACCTTC. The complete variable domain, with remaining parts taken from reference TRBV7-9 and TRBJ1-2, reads DTGVSQNPRHKITKRGQNVTFRCDPISEHNRLYWYRQTLGQGPEFLTYFQNEAQLEKSRLLSDRFSAERPKGSFSTLEIQRTEQGDSAMYLCASSVGTGSYGYTFGSGTRLTVV.

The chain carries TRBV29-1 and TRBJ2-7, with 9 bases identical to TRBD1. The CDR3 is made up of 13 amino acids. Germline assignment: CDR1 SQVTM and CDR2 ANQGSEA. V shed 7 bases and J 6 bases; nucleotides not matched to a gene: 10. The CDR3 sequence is CSGGQGSSLEQYF. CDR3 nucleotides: TGCAGCGGGGGACAGGGTAGTAGTCTCGAGCAGTACTTC.

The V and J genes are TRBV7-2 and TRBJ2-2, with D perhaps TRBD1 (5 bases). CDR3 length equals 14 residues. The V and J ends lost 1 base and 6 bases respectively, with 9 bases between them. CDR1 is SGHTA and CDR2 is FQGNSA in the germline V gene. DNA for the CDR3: TGTGCCAGCAGCTTAGGTGGACAACCCGGGGAGCTGTTTTTT. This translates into CASSLGGQPGELFF.

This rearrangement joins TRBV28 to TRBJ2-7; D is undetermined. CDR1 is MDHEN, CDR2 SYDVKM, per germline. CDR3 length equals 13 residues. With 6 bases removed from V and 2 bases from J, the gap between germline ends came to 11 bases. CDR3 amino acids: CASSRALPYEQYF. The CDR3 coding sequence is TGTGCCAGCAGCCGGGCTCTACCCTACGAGCAGTACTTC.